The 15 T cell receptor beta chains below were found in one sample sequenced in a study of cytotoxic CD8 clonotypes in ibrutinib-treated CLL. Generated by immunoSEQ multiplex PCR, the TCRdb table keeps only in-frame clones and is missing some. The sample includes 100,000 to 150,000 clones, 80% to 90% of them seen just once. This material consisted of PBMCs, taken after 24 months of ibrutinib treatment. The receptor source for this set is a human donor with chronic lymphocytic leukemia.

CDR3: CASRALVEQYF. As DNA, the CDR3 is TGTGCCAGCAGGGCCCTTGTTGAGCAGTACTTC. The rearrangement links TRBV6-5 to TRBJ2-7, with D hard to call. The CDR3 is 11 amino acids. Germline V gives CDR1 MNHEY, CDR2 SVGAGI. The ends were cut back, 6 bases at V and 7 bases at J, with 10 bases in the middle.

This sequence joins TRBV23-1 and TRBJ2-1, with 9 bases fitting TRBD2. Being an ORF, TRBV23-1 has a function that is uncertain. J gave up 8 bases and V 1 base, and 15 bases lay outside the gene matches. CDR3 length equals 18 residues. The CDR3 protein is CASSQCRGASGNGDEQFF. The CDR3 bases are TGCGCCAGCAGTCAATGTCGAGGGGCTAGCGGGAATGGCGATGAGCAGTTCTTC.

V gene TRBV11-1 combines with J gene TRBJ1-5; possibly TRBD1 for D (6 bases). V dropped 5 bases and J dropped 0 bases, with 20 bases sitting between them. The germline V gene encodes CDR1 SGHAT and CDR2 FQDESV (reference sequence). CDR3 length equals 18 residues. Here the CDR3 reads CASSPRFGGPNSNQPQHF. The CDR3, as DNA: TGTGCCAGCAGCCCAAGGTTTGGGGGGCCCAATAGCAATCAGCCCCAGCATTTT. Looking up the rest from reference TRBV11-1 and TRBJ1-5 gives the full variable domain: EAEVAQSPRYKITEKSQAVAFWCDPISGHATLYWYRQILGQGPELLVQFQDESVVDDSQLPKDRFSAERLKGVDSTLKIQPAELGDSAMYLCASSPRFGGPNSNQPQHFGDGTRLSIL.

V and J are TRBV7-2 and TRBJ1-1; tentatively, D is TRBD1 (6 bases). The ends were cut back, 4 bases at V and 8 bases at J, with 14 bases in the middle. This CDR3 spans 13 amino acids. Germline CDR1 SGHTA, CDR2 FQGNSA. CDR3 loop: CASSSRTAAEAFF. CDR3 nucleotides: TGTGCCAGCAGCTCCCGGACAGCCGCAGAAGCTTTCTTT.

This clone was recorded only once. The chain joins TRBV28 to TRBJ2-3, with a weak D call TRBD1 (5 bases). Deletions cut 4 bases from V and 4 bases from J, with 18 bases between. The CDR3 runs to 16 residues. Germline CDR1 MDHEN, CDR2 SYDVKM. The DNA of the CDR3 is TGTGCCAGCAGTTGGGGCGGTCAGGGCGAGGCAGATACGCAGTATTTT. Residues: CASSWGGQGEADTQYF.

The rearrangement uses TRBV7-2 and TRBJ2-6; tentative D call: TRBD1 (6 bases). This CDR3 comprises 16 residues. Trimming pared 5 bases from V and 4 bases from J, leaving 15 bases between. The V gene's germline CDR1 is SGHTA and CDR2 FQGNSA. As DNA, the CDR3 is TGTGCCAGCAGCCTTACTACAGGGAACGGGGCCAACGTCCTGACTTTC. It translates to CASSLTTGNGANVLTF.

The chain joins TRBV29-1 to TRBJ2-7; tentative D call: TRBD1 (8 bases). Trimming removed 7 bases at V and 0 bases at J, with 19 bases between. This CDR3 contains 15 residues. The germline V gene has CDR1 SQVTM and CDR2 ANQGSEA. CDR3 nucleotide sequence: TGCAGCGCCACAAAACAGGGGGGGATCTCCTACGAGCAGTACTTC. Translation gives CSATKQGGISYEQYF.

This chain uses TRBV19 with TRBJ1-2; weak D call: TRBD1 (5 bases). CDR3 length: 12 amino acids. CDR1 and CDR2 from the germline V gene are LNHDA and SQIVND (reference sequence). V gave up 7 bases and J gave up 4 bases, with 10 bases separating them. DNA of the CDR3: TGTGCCAGTACAGGGATGAGCTATGGCTACACCTTC. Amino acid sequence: CASTGMSYGYTF.

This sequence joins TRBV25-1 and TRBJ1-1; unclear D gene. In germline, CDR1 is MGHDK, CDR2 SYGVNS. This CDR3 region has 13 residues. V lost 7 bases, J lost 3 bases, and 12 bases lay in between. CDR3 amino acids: CASKPRRDTEAFF. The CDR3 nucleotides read TGTGCCAGCAAGCCCAGGCGGGACACTGAAGCTTTCTTT.

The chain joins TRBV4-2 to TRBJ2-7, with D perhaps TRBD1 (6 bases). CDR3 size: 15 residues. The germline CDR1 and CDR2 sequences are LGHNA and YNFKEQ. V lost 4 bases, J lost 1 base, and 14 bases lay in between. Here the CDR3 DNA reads TGTGCCAGCAGCCCTGGAACAGGGCTGTCCTACGAGCAGTACTTC. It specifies CASSPGTGLSYEQYF.

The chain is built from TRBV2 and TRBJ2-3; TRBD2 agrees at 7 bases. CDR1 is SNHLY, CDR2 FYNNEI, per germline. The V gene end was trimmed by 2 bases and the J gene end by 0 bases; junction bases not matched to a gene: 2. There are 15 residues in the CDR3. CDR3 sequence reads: CASSETSVSTDTQYF. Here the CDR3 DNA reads TGTGCCAGCAGTGAAACTAGCGTTAGCACAGATACGCAGTATTTT.

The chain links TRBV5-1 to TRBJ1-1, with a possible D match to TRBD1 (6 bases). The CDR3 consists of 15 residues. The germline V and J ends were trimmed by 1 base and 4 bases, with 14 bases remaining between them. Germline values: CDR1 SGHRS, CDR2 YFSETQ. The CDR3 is CASSLWSGGSTEAFF. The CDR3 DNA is TGCGCCAGCAGCTTGTGGTCCGGGGGCAGCACTGAAGCTTTCTTT.

For the CDR3, the DNA is TGTGCCAGCAGGGCAGGGGGCACGGACACTGAAGCTTTCTTT. Translated, it gives CASRAGGTDTEAFF. The chain recombines TRBV28 with TRBJ1-1; 8 nucleotides agree with TRBD1. The CDR3 is 14 residues long. V shed 6 bases and J 3 bases; nucleotides not matched to a gene: 6. From germline, CDR1 is MDHEN and CDR2 SYDVKM.

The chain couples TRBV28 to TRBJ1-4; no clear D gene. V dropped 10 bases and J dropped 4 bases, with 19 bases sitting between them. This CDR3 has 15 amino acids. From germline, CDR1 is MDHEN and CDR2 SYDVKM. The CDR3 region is CATKAMEHVNEKLFF. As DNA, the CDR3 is TGTGCCACCAAGGCAATGGAGCACGTTAATGAAAAACTGTTTTTT.

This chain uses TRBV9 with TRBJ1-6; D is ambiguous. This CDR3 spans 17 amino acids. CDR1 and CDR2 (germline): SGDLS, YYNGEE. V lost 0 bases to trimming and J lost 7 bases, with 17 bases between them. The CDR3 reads CASSVALIQTSNSPLHF. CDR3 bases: TGTGCCAGCAGCGTAGCCCTAATCCAGACGTCAAATTCACCCCTCCACTTT.